The 22 T cell receptor beta chains given below trace back to one sample, sequenced in a study of blood T cells in healthy people across ages (dated by TCRdb to between 2014 and 2016). The library was built by means of 5' RACE. Sequenced on an Illumina HiSeq 2500. A second 7 to 11 cycle PCR used a sample-barcoded 5' primer and a J-beta primer mix. Starting from the raw public reads, TCRdb applied fastp trimming at Q25, assembled clones with MiXCR and retained in-frame beta chains. When rows share a CDR3 protein, they turn into one entry using the most common DNA and genes. The sample table shows over 750,000 distinct CDR3 sequences, and approximately 25% are seen once. The ten largest clones add up to roughly 9% of the sample. This same sample was also taken into another study, of T cells of mothers and their children.

The sequenced sample consisted of blood. The source is a boy aged 10-17 years in good health.

This chain joins TRBV4-3 and TRBJ2-3, with 10 bases identical to TRBD2. The V segment lost 1 base and the J segment 4 bases; nucleotides outside the gene matches: 2. Germline V CDR1 and CDR2: LGHNA, YSLEER. CDR3 length: 15 residues. For the CDR3, the DNA is TGCGCCAGCAGCCAAGGGACTAGCGGCCCAGATACGCAGTATTTT. It specifies CASSQGTSGPDTQYF.

This clonotype was observed a handful of times. The chain combines TRBV6-2 or TRBV6-3 with TRBJ1-5; D ambiguous. Trimming removed 6 bases from V and 7 bases from J, with 13 bases in between. Germline loops: CDR1 MNHEY, CDR2 SVGEGT. The CDR3 runs 13 residues. The CDR3 DNA is TGTGCCAGCAGATCACGAATGGGCCAGCCCCAGCATTTT. Amino acid sequence: CASRSRMGQPQHF.

The V gene is TRBV20-1, the J gene TRBJ2-5; D unclear. Germline assignment: CDR1 DFQATT and CDR2 SNEGSKA (reference sequence). The V and J ends lost 3 bases and 2 bases respectively, with 4 bases between them. The CDR3 spans 11 residues. CDR3 residues: CSASPQETQYF. The CDR3 DNA is TGCAGTGCTAGCCCGCAAGAGACCCAGTACTTC.

This clonotype was picked up a small number of times. The V call is TRBV12-3 or TRBV12-4, the J call TRBJ2-1; 15 positions agree with TRBD2. This CDR3 is 15 amino acids long. J gave up 8 bases and V 6 bases, and 5 bases lay outside the gene matches. The CDR3 is CASRRTSGGVDEQFF. The CDR3 nucleotides read TGTGCCAGCAGGAGGACTAGCGGGGGGGTCGATGAGCAGTTCTTC.

The gene calls are TRBV6-5 and TRBJ2-1; 8 bases map to TRBD2. Germline V CDR1 and CDR2: MNHEY, SVGAGI. This CDR3 contains 13 residues. The ends lost 6 bases at V and 5 bases at J; junction bases unmatched: 3. The CDR3: CASRTSVNNEQFF. Written as DNA, the CDR3 is TGTGCCAGCAGGACTAGCGTAAACAATGAGCAGTTCTTC.

This clonotype was seen just once. For the CDR3, the DNA is TGTGCCAGCAGTATGGGACTAGCTACTCAAGAGACCCAGTACTTC. Amino acids: CASSMGLATQETQYF. The genes are TRBV6-2 or TRBV6-3 and TRBJ2-5, with TRBD2 matching 9 bases. Unmatched junction bases numbered 6, after V lost 5 bases and J lost 2 bases. Germline V gene sequence: CDR1 MNHEY, CDR2 SVGEGT. The CDR3 runs 15 residues.

The genes are TRBV28 and TRBJ2-5; 7 positions match TRBD1. The closer fit of TRBJ2-7 to the DNA end suggests the J call may be wrong. This CDR3 region has 13 residues. In germline, CDR1 is MDHEN, CDR2 SYDVKM. The CDR3 sequence is CASRLPGQREQYF. DNA for the CDR3: TGTGCCAGCAGGCTACCGGGACAGCGCGAGCAGTACTTC.

The rearrangement links TRBV7-2 to TRBJ2-3; the match to TRBD2 covers 7 bases. This CDR3 spans 15 amino acids. Losses at the gene ends were 5 bases for V and 2 bases for J; bases not matched to a gene: 7. Per germline, CDR1 SGHTA and CDR2 FQGNSA. The CDR3 is CASSVSGAVTDTQYF. The DNA of the CDR3 is TGTGCCAGCAGCGTGAGCGGGGCCGTCACAGATACGCAGTATTTT. The full variable domain, in which reference TRBV7-2 and TRBJ2-3 provide the parts outside the CDR3, is GAGVSQSPSNKVTEKGKDVELRCDPISGHTALYWYRQSLGQGLEFLIYFQGNSAPDKSGLPSDRFSAERTGGSVSTLTIQRTQQEDSAVYLCASSVSGAVTDTQYFGPGTRLTVL.

This clonotype was observed a handful of times. V usage is TRBV12-3 or TRBV12-4 and J usage is TRBJ1-1, with 8 bases identical to TRBD1. CDR3 length: 13 residues. After removal of 6 bases from V and 10 bases from J, the junction contained 10 bases not matched to a gene. The CDR3 spells CASRPTGAGGAFF. The CDR3 region has the DNA TGTGCCAGCAGGCCGACAGGGGCCGGTGGAGCTTTCTTT.

The CDR3 region is CATSGTHGGNEQFF. DNA of the CDR3: TGTGCCACCAGCGGGACTCACGGGGGCAATGAGCAGTTCTTC. The rearrangement uses TRBV24-1 and TRBJ2-5, with D possibly TRBD2 on 6 matching bases. Judging by the DNA end, TRBJ2-1 fits better; the J call may be wrong. The CDR3 sequence is 14 residues long. CDR1 KGHDR and CDR2 SFDVKD come from the germline V gene.

This clonotype has a handful of counts. V is TRBV7-2 and J is TRBJ2-3; the match to TRBD2 covers 11 bases. The CDR3 has 18 amino acids. Trimming cost V 5 bases and J 2 bases; bases outside gene matches: 12. CDR1 is SGHTA and CDR2 is FQGNSA in the germline V gene. In DNA form, the CDR3 reads TGTGCCAGCAGCCTCCAGCAGGGACTAGCGGACCACACAGATACGCAGTATTTT. It encodes CASSLQQGLADHTDTQYF.

The chain has TRBV5-1 and TRBJ2-2; D unclear. The CDR3 spans 13 residues. V was pared by 4 bases and J by 6 bases, with 10 bases between. The germline CDR1 and CDR2 sequences are SGHRS and YFSETQ. Here the CDR3 reads CASSPTAPGELFF. Written as DNA, the CDR3 is TGCGCCAGCAGCCCAACAGCACCCGGGGAGCTGTTTTTT.

The J gene is TRBJ1-5, the V gene TRBV27; D uncertain. This CDR3 is built from 13 residues. The V gene lost 6 bases and the J gene lost 5 bases, with 11 bases spanning the gap. CDR1 and CDR2 from the germline V gene are MNHEY and SMNVEV (reference sequence). CDR3: CASSLDEDQPQHF. CDR3 in DNA: TGTGCCAGCAGCCTGGACGAGGATCAGCCCCAGCATTTT.

Here the CDR3 DNA reads TGCAGTGCTAGAGAATACATAGCCAAAAACATTCAGTACTTC. Protein: CSAREYIAKNIQYF. The chain is built from TRBV20-1 and TRBJ2-4; no firm D call. Trimming pared 0 bases from V and 0 bases from J, leaving 6 bases between. The CDR3 has 14 residues. Germline loops: CDR1 DFQATT, CDR2 SNEGSKA (reference sequence).

The sample holds a few counts of this clonotype. The rearrangement links TRBV7-9 to TRBJ1-1; D ambiguous. Germline V CDR1 and CDR2: SEHNR, FQNEAQ (reference sequence). V lost 2 bases and J 8 bases, leaving 12 bases between the germline ends. The CDR3 has 13 residues. CDR3 residues: CASSLPLEAEAFF. The DNA of the CDR3 is TGTGCCAGCAGCTTACCCCTAGAAGCGGAAGCTTTCTTT.

The V and J genes are TRBV28 and TRBJ2-5, with TRBD1 matching 7 bases. The end of the DNA is better explained by TRBJ2-1, so the J call may be wrong. Germline-derived CDR1 and CDR2 are MDHEN and SYDVKM. The CDR3 is 15 residues long. CDR3 amino acids: CASSLGQLQYNEQFF. The CDR3 DNA sequence: TGTGCCAGCAGCCTGGGACAGCTACAATACAATGAGCAGTTCTTC.

As DNA, the CDR3 is TGTGCCAGCAGCCACCCCGGGACAGTGTACGAGCAGTACTTC. This sequence encodes CASSHPGTVYEQYF. The rearrangement joins TRBV7-9 to TRBJ2-5; 7 bases match TRBD1. With the DNA end fitting TRBJ2-7 better, the J assignment may be wrong. In germline, CDR1 is SEHNR, CDR2 FQNEAQ (reference sequence). There are 14 residues in the CDR3.

The rearrangement joins TRBV4-1 to TRBJ2-6; D may be TRBD1 (5 bases). Trimming shortened V by 6 bases and J by 3 bases, and 6 bases separated the two germline ends. This CDR3 contains 13 residues. Per the germline V gene, CDR1 is MGHRA and CDR2 is YSYEKL. This CDR3 reads CASRGVGANVLTF. The CDR3 nucleotides are TGCGCCAGCAGAGGGGTTGGGGCCAACGTCCTGACTTTC.

The rearrangement uses TRBV3-1 and TRBJ2-1, with 7 bases fitting TRBD2. Germline assignment: CDR1 LGHDT and CDR2 YNNKEL (reference sequence). Losses at the gene ends were 9 bases for V and 3 bases for J; bases not matched to a gene: 5. The CDR3 runs to 13 residues. Written as DNA, the CDR3 is TGTGCCAGGGCTAGCGGTTTCTACAATGAGCAGTTCTTC. It encodes CARASGFYNEQFF.

This chain links TRBV5-1 with TRBJ2-7; D gene uncertain. CDR3 length equals 14 residues. V was trimmed by 4 bases and J by 0 bases, leaving 11 bases between them. The germline CDR1 and CDR2 sequences are SGHRS and YFSETQ. DNA of the CDR3: TGCGCCAGCAGCCCCAGGCCCCTCTCCTACGAGCAGTACTTC. It encodes CASSPRPLSYEQYF.

The genes are TRBV12-3 or TRBV12-4 and TRBJ1-3, with TRBD1 as a possible D gene (6 bases). This CDR3 is 15 amino acids long. The V gene lost 2 bases and the J gene lost 3 bases, with 11 bases spanning the gap. The CDR3 DNA reads as TGTGCCAGCAGTTTACTGCCAGGGGTTGGAAACACCATATATTTT. Protein sequence: CASSLLPGVGNTIYF.

The chain is built from TRBV28 and TRBJ2-5; TRBD2 agrees at 12 bases. Matching the DNA end better, TRBJ2-1 makes the J call doubtful. CDR3 size: 14 residues. CDR1 MDHEN and CDR2 SYDVKM come from the germline V gene. This CDR3 is CASGLAGWNNEQFF. In DNA form, the CDR3 reads TGTGCCAGCGGACTAGCGGGATGGAACAATGAGCAGTTCTTC.